This TCR beta chain was recorded in a study of PD-1 blockade in classical Hodgkin lymphoma. All patients experienced relapse after autologous stem cell transplantation, and brentuximab vedotin exposure was variable. This clone was counted a single time. TCRdb's table, derived via immunoSEQ multiplex PCR, lists solely in-frame clones and lacks some. The repertoire consists of tens of thousands of clones, with approximately 64% occurring once and the leading ten covering approximately 3%. The V and J ends lost 3 bases and 8 bases respectively, with 14 bases between them. CDR1 is MNHEY, CDR2 SMNVEV, per germline (reference sequence). This CDR3 contains 13 residues.

Sequenced here: peripheral blood mononuclear cells (PBMCs), sampled at baseline. This receptor was identified in a human donor with classical Hodgkin lymphoma. The gene calls are TRBV27 and TRBJ2-7, with D unresolved. The CDR3 bases are TGTGCCAGCAGTTTTGGTTCTAATGCGCAGCAGTACTTC. It encodes CASSFGSNAQQYF.